This T cell receptor beta chain stems from a study of blood T cell repertoires in COVID-19. Study-wide background: Material from acute and convalescent COVID-19 was sourced from the United States, Italy and Spain.

Original methodology: Amplification from reference gene primers served as the basis for estimated nucleated cell counts. TCRdb keeps only in-frame clones here, not all; method: immunoSEQ multiplex PCR. The V and J calls and clone size come from that table; D and trimming were worked out from the DNA. The sample includes around 300,000 clones, about nine tenths of them seen just once. The CDR3 consists of 13 residues. The germline gives CDR1 MNHNS, CDR2 SASEGT. The V gene lost 3 bases and the J gene lost 2 bases, with 5 bases spanning the gap. Categorization into cohorts depended on clinical history that participants reported. Cohort 3 recovery required two negative PCRs, clearance, or symptom resolution.

The material sequenced was PBMCs or T cells enriched from blood (not recorded which). This chain joins TRBV6-1 and TRBJ1-5; D is unresolved. This clonotype was sampled from a woman in her thirties or forties who had recovered from COVID-19. DNA for the CDR3: TGTGCCAGCAGTGATATCCGCAATCAGCCCCAGCATTTT. Translation: CASSDIRNQPQHF.